Listed below are T cell receptor beta chains from one sample, sequenced in a study of blood T cell repertoires in COVID-19. This table comes from immunoSEQ multiplex PCR, and its TCRdb copy is limited to in-frame clones, with some not included. The table records roughly 150,000 clones, more than 65% of them present only once. The specimen was PBMCs or T cells enriched from blood (not recorded which). The receptors stem from a man aged 55 to 69 who had recovered from COVID-19. The CDR3 runs from the conserved cysteine through the conserved F or W. The D gene is left open where the match is weak. Clone size is given for some rows only: seen once, a few or many times, or a class if the clone is expanded.

length,V,size,D,J,DNA,CDR3
16,TRBV27,.,.,TRBJ1-4,TGTGCCAGCAGGCAACGGGCCACCGCCCAGGGGGAAAAACTGTTTTTT,CASRQRATAQGEKLFF
15,TRBV25-1,.,.,TRBJ2-7,TGTGCCAGCAGTGGCCTTGGGAGTAGCTCCTACGAGCAGTACTTC,CASSGLGSSSYEQYF
16,TRBV7-2,.,.,TRBJ2-2,TGTGCCAGCAGCTTAGCTGGTGTTGCTAGCGCCGGGGAGCTGTTTTTT,CASSLAGVASAGELFF
18,TRBV28,few,TRBD1,TRBJ1-4,TGTGCCAGCAGTTCGACTCCGCGTGGACAGGGACGGGAGGAAAAACTGTTTTTT,CASSSTPRGQGREEKLFF
13,TRBV14,.,.,TRBJ1-6,TGTGCCAGCAGCCAAGCTTCGGGTTCACCCCTCCACTTT,CASSQASGSPLHF
17,TRBV23-1,.,.,TRBJ1-5,TGCGCCAGCAGTCAATTTGTCGGGCCGGGGTGGATTCAGCCCCAGCATTTT,CASSQFVGPGWIQPQHF
15,TRBV11-2,.,.,TRBJ1-6,TGTGCCAGCAGCTTAACTGGACTGAATAATTCACCCCTCCACTTT,CASSLTGLNNSPLHF
18,TRBV7-7,.,.,TRBJ2-2,TGTGCTAGCAGCTTAGTCCCTGTGGGGGGGCCGAACACCGGGGAGCTGTTTTTT,CASSLVPVGGPNTGELFF
15,TRBV6-5,.,.,TRBJ2-4,TGTGCCAGCTCCCGCACGAAAGGGGAAAGCAACATTCAGTACTTC,CASSRTKGESNIQYF
18,TRBV9,.,.,TRBJ2-5,TGTGCCAGCAGCGTAGGTAGCGCCCCGTTACTGTACCAAGAGACCCAGTACTTC,CASSVGSAPLLYQETQYF
15,TRBV12-5,.,.,TRBJ1-5,TGTGCTAGTGGCCGGACTGTTACGCAGAATCAGCCCCAGCATTTT,CASGRTVTQNQPQHF
17,TRBV7-3,.,TRBD1,TRBJ2-2,TGTGCCAGCAGCCGGGACAGGTCGACACGTGGCGCCGGGGAGCTGTTTTTT,CASSRDRSTRGAGELFF
15,TRBV5-1,.,TRBD1,TRBJ2-1,TGCGCCAGCAGGGGGACAGGAGGCTCCTACAATGAGCAGTTCTTC,CASRGTGGSYNEQFF
15,TRBV24-1,.,TRBD2,TRBJ2-3,TGTGCCACCAGTGCTACGAGCGGGGGCACAGATACGCAGTATTTT,CATSATSGGTDTQYF
12,TRBV28,.,TRBD1,TRBJ2-7,TGTGCCAGCCGGACAGGGGATATCGAGCAGTACTTC,CASRTGDIEQYF
13,TRBV29-1,.,TRBD2,TRBJ2-7,TGCAGCGCCAGACTAGCGGGGACCTACGAGCAGTACTTC,CSARLAGTYEQYF
12,TRBV29-1,once,.,TRBJ2-7,TGCAGCGTTCGGCGGAGCTCCTACGAGCAGTACTTC,CSVRRSSYEQYF